This TCR beta chain stems from a study of identical twins (dated by TCRdb to about 2016). At the level of the whole study: The study deep-sequenced TCR alpha and beta repertoires from monozygotic twins, unrelated adults of various ages and cord blood to test whether fetal clonotypes persist. To rule out contamination, replicate twin experiments were performed at different times with different library preparation protocols.

This clonotype was detected ten times or more. Which antigen it targets is not known. It has no much larger one-base neighbor in the sample; base qualities were not kept. Study-wide findings and limitations: Abundant cord blood beta clonotypes carried fewer insertions; young adult naive repertoires showed a weaker similar trend, while memory repertoires showed none. Invariant T cells such as MAIT and iNKT could partly confound zero-insertion analyses, although diverse VJ usage argued against such confounding for most clonotypes. Compared with coincidental sharing between unrelated individuals, out-of-frame TCR alpha sequences shared between twins had an excess of sequences with low generation probability. Because the same donors could not be followed over many years, conclusions were based on cross-sectional statistical analysis. A weaker excess of twin sharing was found in beta out-of-frame sequences because the signal-to-noise ratio was lowered by fewer shared sequences. Recombination models systematically underestimated out-of-frame TCR alpha sharing in monozygotic twins but agreed with sharing between unrelated individuals.

CDR1 and CDR2 (MDHEN, SYDVKM) derive from the germline V gene. V is pared back by 3 bases and J by 2 bases, with 9 bases lying between the germline termini. The CDR3 contains 14 residues, cysteine and phenylalanine counted. Just the 42-base CDR3 DNA is kept, in frame starting at base 1. Library preparation used 5' RACE. Instrument used: Illumina HiSeq 2000. Template switching introduced a universal primer binding site; the final cDNA contained a unique molecular identifier, enabling accurate counting of TCR cDNA molecules. Specific primers in the conserved constant-segment region were used to synthesize first-strand cDNA for TCR alpha and beta chains. To control for contamination, every cDNA library was double barcoded, receiving both a SMART-Mk sample barcode and Illumina barcodes. TruSeq adapter sequences and Illumina sample barcodes were added in two successive PCR steps. TCR alpha and beta cDNA libraries were sequenced on the Illumina HiSeq platform with custom primers. For the original study's pipeline: MiGEC processed the raw reads to extract unique molecular identifiers, while MiXCR was used to determine the CDR3 positions. Recombination models were inferred per individual with the repgenHMM and IGoR tools using an EM algorithm. The analysis of shared clonotypes was done with the tcR package in R, with sharing normalized by the product of cloneset sizes. Out-of-frame nonproductive sequences were analyzed to study raw recombination free of thymic and clonal selection effects. TCRdb reprocessed the public reads (quality trimming at Q25 with fastp, clone calling with MiXCR) and kept in-frame beta chains. Rows with one shared CDR3 protein collapse into an entry with the most common genes and DNA. It is TCRdb's table, rather than the study itself, that gives the V and J calls and clone size. The sample yields 690,000 or so distinct CDR3 sequences; 6% to 6.5% were counted once. The ten largest clones take up approximately 2% of the sample.

Only healthy Caucasian donors were included. The researchers also sequenced three unrelated adults who were not twins: a male aged 18 to 30, a male aged 50 to 60, and a female aged 50 to 60. Miltenyi CD45RO+ enrichment and human naive T-cell isolation kits were used to isolate memory (CD45RO+) and naive T cells from PBMC. The sequence is built from TRBV28 and TRBJ2-3; the D segment could be TRBD1, given 5 matching bases. The sample comprised naive T cells sorted from blood. The sample's cell subset or site label, decoded: cells isolated with a human naive T-cell isolation kit. This clonotype was sampled from a man between 18 and 29 years old in good health. The DNA sequence reads TGTGCCAGCAGTTTGGGGCGGATCACAGATACGCAGTATTTT. Its protein is CASSLGRITDTQYF.